This TCR beta chain comes out of a study of blood T cell repertoires in COVID-19. Germline lookup yields CDR1 LGHDT and CDR2 YNNKEL (reference sequence). Deletions cut 0 bases from V and 2 bases from J, with 15 bases between. The CDR3 extends over 17 amino acids. This clone was seen more than once but under ten times. Only in-frame clones appear in the TCRdb table, and some are missing; sequencing was by immunoSEQ multiplex PCR. The sample carries tens of thousands of clones, around nine tenths recorded once. The sequencing input was peripheral blood. The receptor's source is a woman older than 75 with acute or convalescent COVID-19. This chain connects TRBV3-1 (or the pseudogene TRBV3-2) to TRBJ2-3; the D gene is possibly TRBD1 (6 bases). The CDR3 nucleotides are TGTGCCAGCAGCCAAGACCTTGGGGGCGGACTCACAGATACGCAGTATTTT. It translates to CASSQDLGGGLTDTQYF.